Each of the 20 T cell receptor beta chains below was sequenced from the same sample in a study of cytomegalovirus exposure and HLA in healthy donors. The PCR had 60 Vbeta and 13 Jbeta primers. Sequencing used immunoSEQ multiplex PCR; TCRdb keeps in-frame clones, though not all of them. Among around 150,000 clones, 68% were seen once, and the ten largest hold approximately 1.5%. The source material was PBMCs. These receptor sequences come from a man aged 50 to 59 in good health and CMV-seronegative.

This sequence joins TRBV4-1 and TRBJ1-2; a weak D match, TRBD1 (5 bases). The length of the CDR3 is 16 residues. Between the trimmed V and J ends, which lost 0 bases and 0 bases, there was a span of 11 bases. Looked up from germline, CDR1 is MGHRA and CDR2 is YSYEKL. The CDR3 nucleotides are TGCGCCAGCAGCCAAGAAGGGGCCGCAGCTAACTATGGCTACACCTTC. Its translation: CASSQEGAAANYGYTF.

Only a few counts were recorded for this clone. The rearrangement links TRBV7-6 to TRBJ1-1; D is unclear. V lost 1 base and J 1 base, leaving 7 bases between the germline ends. This CDR3 spans 14 amino acids. The germline gives CDR1 SGHVS, CDR2 FNYEAQ. CDR3 amino acids: CASSLDEGNTEAFF. For the CDR3, the DNA is TGTGCCAGCAGCTTAGATGAGGGGAACACTGAAGCTTTCTTT.

This chain links TRBV7-2 with TRBJ1-2; maybe TRBD1 (5 bases). The germline gives CDR1 SGHTA, CDR2 FQGNSA. The CDR3 has 13 residues. V was cut by 2 bases and J by 7 bases, with 11 bases left in between. The CDR3 region is CASSLPRVGGYTF. The DNA for the CDR3 is TGTGCCAGCAGCTTACCCAGGGTGGGTGGCTACACCTTC. Full variable domain (rest looked up from reference TRBV7-2 and TRBJ1-2): GAGVSQSPSNKVTEKGKDVELRCDPISGHTALYWYRQSLGQGLEFLIYFQGNSAPDKSGLPSDRFSAERTGGSVSTLTIQRTQQEDSAVYLCASSLPRVGGYTFGSGTRLTVV.

This rearrangement joins TRBV4-1 to TRBJ2-7; the match to TRBD1 covers 9 bases. The V and J ends lost 5 bases and 2 bases, in that order; junction bases with no gene match: 19. Germline assignment: CDR1 MGHRA and CDR2 YSYEKL. CDR3 length: 19 amino acids. This CDR3 is CASSSPPIGQGSGAYEQYF. The CDR3 DNA follows: TGCGCCAGCAGCTCTCCACCTATCGGACAGGGGTCGGGAGCCTACGAGCAGTACTTC.

V and J are TRBV6-5 and TRBJ2-7; TRBD2 might be the D (6 bases). Trimming removed 5 bases from V and 5 bases from J, with 16 bases in between. In germline, CDR1 is MNHEY, CDR2 SVGAGI. There are 14 residues in the CDR3. This chain's CDR3 is CASSPGGTAHEQYF. The CDR3 nucleotides are TGTGCCAGCAGTCCCGGGGGAACGGCCCACGAGCAGTACTTC.

In its sample, this clone was seen a few times. The chain uses TRBV7-8 and TRBJ2-1; 7 nucleotides agree with TRBD1. CDR3 length equals 14 residues. V lost 2 bases to trimming and J lost 7 bases; unmatched junction nucleotides: 5. In germline, CDR1 is SGHVS, CDR2 FQNEAQ. CDR3 loop: CASSLKQGWNEQFF. The CDR3, as DNA: TGTGCCAGCAGCTTAAAACAGGGGTGGAATGAGCAGTTCTTC.

The chain has TRBV11-2 and TRBJ2-1; 7 nucleotides line up with TRBD2. With V trimmed by 0 bases and J by 16 bases, 9 bases remained unmatched. From germline, CDR1 is SGHAT and CDR2 FQNNGV. The CDR3 contains 13 residues. The CDR3 DNA is TGTGCCAGCAGCTTAGAAGGGACGCGGGGGTTTTTCTTC. Translation gives CASSLEGTRGFFF.

The CDR3 protein is CASSQTGTVPSYEQYF. As DNA, the CDR3 is TGTGCCAGCAGCCAAACCGGGACAGTTCCCTCCTACGAGCAGTACTTC. V and J are TRBV4-2 and TRBJ2-7; 7 bases line up with TRBD1. Trimming took 2 bases from V and 0 from J; bases not matched to a gene: 7. The CDR3 totals 16 residues. Germline lookup yields CDR1 LGHNA and CDR2 YNFKEQ.

The chain is built from TRBV4-3 and TRBJ2-3; TRBD2 agrees at 8 bases. The germline CDR1 and CDR2 sequences are LGHNA and YSLEER. This CDR3 has 15 amino acids. With 4 bases clipped from V and 2 bases from J, the junction kept 5 bases outside the gene matches. CDR3 in DNA: TGCGCCAGCAGCCTCCGGGGGGGAACCACAGATACGCAGTATTTT. Protein product: CASSLRGGTTDTQYF.

The rearrangement uses TRBV14 and TRBJ2-5; D gene ambiguous. This CDR3 contains 13 residues. Germline CDR1 SGHDN, CDR2 FVKESK. Trimming removed 2 bases at V and 7 bases at J, with 11 bases between. CDR3: CASSQQPPGTQYF. CDR3 bases: TGTGCCAGCAGCCAACAACCCCCCGGGACCCAGTACTTC.

The V call is TRBV2, the J call TRBJ2-5; 7 bases are a match to TRBD1. Judging by the DNA end, TRBJ2-7 fits better; the J call may be wrong. Germline V gene lookup returns CDR1 SNHLY and CDR2 FYNNEI. The CDR3 has 13 residues. Here the CDR3 reads CASSRDSSYEQYF. The CDR3 DNA is TGTGCCAGCAGTAGGGACAGTTCCTACGAGCAGTACTTC.

The chain joins TRBV7-9 to TRBJ2-5; TRBD1 matches at 7 bases. The trim removed 1 base at V and 5 bases at J, leaving 7 bases unmatched. This CDR3 has 15 residues. Germline V gene lookup returns CDR1 SEHNR and CDR2 FQNEAQ (reference sequence). The CDR3 reads CASSLEGGRVETQYF. In DNA, the CDR3 is TGTGCCAGCAGCTTAGAAGGGGGCAGAGTGGAGACCCAGTACTTC. Combining the CDR3 with reference TRBV7-9 and TRBJ2-5 gives the whole variable domain DTGVSQNPRHKITKRGQNVTFRCDPISEHNRLYWYRQTLGQGPEFLTYFQNEAQLEKSRLLSDRFSAERPKGSFSTLEIQRTEQGDSAMYLCASSLEGGRVETQYFGPGTRLLVL.

This clone was counted only a few times. J is TRBJ2-1 and V is TRBV28; D might be TRBD2 (7 bases). Trimming pared 8 bases from V and 4 bases from J, leaving 15 bases between. Germline V gives CDR1 MDHEN, CDR2 SYDVKM. CDR3 length: 14 amino acids. The CDR3 bases are TGTGCCAGCGGAGGGGGGGGGCCATACAATGAGCAGTTCTTC. Translation: CASGGGGPYNEQFF.

The rearrangement links TRBV19 to TRBJ1-5; possibly TRBD1 for D (6 bases). From germline, CDR1 is LNHDA and CDR2 SQIVND (reference sequence). CDR3 size: 14 residues. V was pared by 5 bases and J by 4 bases, with 12 bases between. CDR3 residues: CASSLRTVNQPQHF. The CDR3, as DNA: TGTGCCAGTAGTCTAAGGACAGTAAATCAGCCCCAGCATTTT.

J is TRBJ1-1 and V is TRBV6-6; weak D call: TRBD1 (5 bases). Germline values: CDR1 MNHNY, CDR2 SVGAGI (reference sequence). Trimming removed 10 bases at V and 0 bases at J, with 12 bases between. The CDR3 consists of 13 residues. The CDR3 DNA sequence: TGTGCCAACCAGGGCAACATGAACACTGAAGCTTTCTTT. This codes for CANQGNMNTEAFF.

The V gene is TRBV10-3, the J gene TRBJ1-1; 9 nucleotides line up with TRBD1. CDR3 length equals 17 residues. Germline V CDR1 and CDR2: ENHRY, SYGVKD. The junction had 15 bases not matched to a gene; V was cut back by 6 bases and J by 4 bases. CDR3 nucleotides: TGTGCCATCAGCGGGGGGGCCGGGACAGGGAAGGGCACTGAAGCTTTCTTT. Translation: CAISGGAGTGKGTEAFF.

This clone was recorded a few times. J is TRBJ2-7 and V is TRBV28; D is possibly TRBD2 (6 bases). Germline-derived CDR1 and CDR2 are MDHEN and SYDVKM. Trimming left V 2 bases short and J 4 bases short, with 9 bases between. The CDR3 consists of 13 residues. CDR3 sequence reads: CASSLGGTYEQYF. As DNA, the CDR3 is TGTGCCAGCAGTTTAGGGGGGACGTACGAGCAGTACTTC. Full variable domain (missing parts from reference TRBV28 and TRBJ2-7): DVKVTQSSRYLVKRTGEKVFLECVQDMDHENMFWYRQDPGLGLRLIYFSYDVKMKEKGDIPEGYSVSREKKERFSLILESASTNQTSMYLCASSLGGTYEQYFGPGTRLTVT.

This clone was detected only once. The chain uses TRBV18 and TRBJ1-1; 9 bases are shared with TRBD1. The V segment lost 2 bases and the J segment 10 bases; nucleotides outside the gene matches: 11. The CDR3 is 15 residues long. Germline lookup yields CDR1 KGHSH and CDR2 LQKENI. CDR3 coding DNA: TGTGCCAGCTCACCAAGTCCCGGGACAGGGTCTTTAGCTTTCTTT. Translating it yields CASSPSPGTGSLAFF.

This chain joins TRBV25-1 and TRBJ1-3; no clear D. The germline CDR1 and CDR2 sequences are MGHDK and SYGVNS. The CDR3 spans 14 residues. The ends were cut back, 5 bases at V and 0 bases at J, with 8 bases in the middle. CDR3 amino acids: CASSPGNSGNTIYF. DNA of the CDR3: TGTGCCAGCAGTCCCGGGAACTCTGGAAACACCATATATTTT.

This clone was counted between two and nine times. The chain uses TRBV6-5 and TRBJ2-5; weak D call: TRBD1 (6 bases). Gene TRBJ2-7 matches the end of the DNA better, so the J call may be wrong. CDR1 is MNHEY, CDR2 SVGAGI, per germline. The CDR3 covers 13 residues. This CDR3 reads CASSFRQAYEQYF. The CDR3 nucleotides are TGTGCCAGCAGTTTCCGACAGGCCTACGAGCAGTACTTC.